The rows below give T cell receptor beta chains drawn from one sample of a study of OX40 agonist ivuxolimab in advanced cancers. Measured with immunoSEQ multiplex PCR; TCRdb has only the in-frame clones, and not every one. The table includes 100,000 to 150,000 clones, roughly 95% detected once. Sequencing used CD4+ or CD8+ T cells sorted from blood, obtained in a trial of the OX40 agonist ivuxolimab. All receptors derive from an adult with an advanced solid tumor such as melanoma, head and neck, liver or kidney cancer. CDR3s include the opening cysteine and the closing phenylalanine or tryptophan. The order of the fields is CDR3 DNA, CDR3 protein, V gene, D gene, clone size, J gene. The D gene is left open where the match is weak. Expanded clones get a size class; other rows say once, few or many, or leave the size out.

CDR3 DNA: TGTGCCAGCAGTTACCGTTCACCCTACAATGAGCAGTTCTTC
CDR3 protein: CASSYRSPYNEQFF
V gene: TRBV6-5
D gene: -
clone size: -
J gene: TRBJ2-1

CDR3 DNA: TGTGCCAGCAGTCCCCAGGGGCTCGGCTCTGGAAACACCATATATTTT
CDR3 protein: CASSPQGLGSGNTIYF
V gene: TRBV28
D gene: -
clone size: -
J gene: TRBJ1-3

CDR3 DNA: TGTGCCAGTAGTACCTTGGACGAGCAGTACTTC
CDR3 protein: CASSTLDEQYF
V gene: TRBV19
D gene: -
clone size: -
J gene: TRBJ2-7

CDR3 DNA: TGTGCCAGCAAGGAGCAGGAGAACACCGGGGAGCTGTTTTTT
CDR3 protein: CASKEQENTGELFF
V gene: TRBV28
D gene: -
clone size: -
J gene: TRBJ2-2

CDR3 DNA: TGTGCCAGCAGTTACATCCCCGGATATCAGCCCCAGCATTTT
CDR3 protein: CASSYIPGYQPQHF
V gene: TRBV6-6
D gene: -
clone size: -
J gene: TRBJ1-5

CDR3 DNA: TGTGCCAGCAGTTTAGGAGTGGCCAGCGGTACCTACGAGCAGTACTTC
CDR3 protein: CASSLGVASGTYEQYF
V gene: TRBV7-9
D gene: -
clone size: -
J gene: TRBJ2-7

CDR3 DNA: TGTGCCTGGAGTGGAGGGCTCAATCAGCCCCAGCATTTT
CDR3 protein: CAWSGGLNQPQHF
V gene: TRBV30
D gene: -
clone size: -
J gene: TRBJ1-5

CDR3 DNA: TGTGCCAGCATGAGACAACCGAACACTGAAGCTTTCTTT
CDR3 protein: CASMRQPNTEAFF
V gene: TRBV6-5
D gene: -
clone size: -
J gene: TRBJ1-1

CDR3 DNA: TGTGCCAGCAGTGGGACAGGGCAATTCCTACTCAACACAGATACGCAGTATTTT
CDR3 protein: CASSGTGQFLLNTDTQYF
V gene: TRBV25-1
D gene: TRBD1
clone size: -
J gene: TRBJ2-3

CDR3 DNA: TGTGCCAGTAGTATAGATTTCTCCAGGACAGGGGTGAACACTGAAGCTTTCTTT
CDR3 protein: CASSIDFSRTGVNTEAFF
V gene: TRBV19
D gene: TRBD1
clone size: -
J gene: TRBJ1-1

CDR3 DNA: TGTGCCACCAGCAGTTCACGGGCGGGGGAGACCCAGTACTTC
CDR3 protein: CATSSSRAGETQYF
V gene: TRBV15
D gene: -
clone size: few
J gene: TRBJ2-5

CDR3 DNA: TGTGCCAGCAGTTTAAACAGGGGGTCTAACTATGGCTACACCTTC
CDR3 protein: CASSLNRGSNYGYTF
V gene: TRBV28
D gene: TRBD1
clone size: once
J gene: TRBJ1-2

CDR3 DNA: TGTGCCAGCAGTGAATATGGTTTAGGAACCGGGGAGCTGTTTTTT
CDR3 protein: CASSEYGLGTGELFF
V gene: TRBV25-1
D gene: -
clone size: -
J gene: TRBJ2-2

CDR3 DNA: TGTGCCAGCAGCAACGCCGTAAACTATGGCTACACCTTC
CDR3 protein: CASSNAVNYGYTF
V gene: TRBV7-9
D gene: -
clone size: -
J gene: TRBJ1-2

CDR3 DNA: TGTGCCAGTCCCCGATTTCGGACGAGCGATGGCTACACCTTC
CDR3 protein: CASPRFRTSDGYTF
V gene: TRBV2
D gene: -
clone size: -
J gene: TRBJ1-2

CDR3 DNA: TGTGCCAGCAGCTTTGAAGGTTACACCGGGGAGCTGTTTTTT
CDR3 protein: CASSFEGYTGELFF
V gene: TRBV7-9
D gene: -
clone size: -
J gene: TRBJ2-2

CDR3 DNA: TGTGCCAGCAGCTTGAAACAGCCCCAGCATTTT
CDR3 protein: CASSLKQPQHF
V gene: TRBV7-9
D gene: -
clone size: -
J gene: TRBJ1-5

CDR3 DNA: TGTGCCAGCAGTTTAGTAGTCGGGGAGCTGTTTTTT
CDR3 protein: CASSLVVGELFF
V gene: TRBV28
D gene: -
clone size: -
J gene: TRBJ2-2

CDR3 DNA: TGTGCCAGCAGCTTACTTCAAGCTAACTATGGCTACACCTTC
CDR3 protein: CASSLLQANYGYTF
V gene: TRBV7-9
D gene: -
clone size: once
J gene: TRBJ1-2

CDR3 DNA: TGTGCCAGCAGCTTTAGATGGGCCGGTGGCTACACCTTC
CDR3 protein: CASSFRWAGGYTF
V gene: TRBV5-6
D gene: -
clone size: -
J gene: TRBJ1-2

CDR3 DNA: TGTGCCAGCAGCGTAGGGGTGACTCCTTCCTCTGGAAACACCATATATTTT
CDR3 protein: CASSVGVTPSSGNTIYF
V gene: TRBV9
D gene: -
clone size: -
J gene: TRBJ1-3

CDR3 DNA: TGCGCCAGCAGCCCCCCCGAGGACAGCGATAGGTCCTACGAGCAGTACTTC
CDR3 protein: CASSPPEDSDRSYEQYF
V gene: TRBV4-1
D gene: -
clone size: -
J gene: TRBJ2-7

CDR3 DNA: TGTGCCAGCAGCGTAGGCGATAGCCCTAATTCACCCCTCCACTTT
CDR3 protein: CASSVGDSPNSPLHF
V gene: TRBV9
D gene: -
clone size: -
J gene: TRBJ1-6

CDR3 DNA: TGTGCCAGCAGTCTAACCGGGACAGCTAACTATGGCTACACCTTC
CDR3 protein: CASSLTGTANYGYTF
V gene: TRBV6-5
D gene: TRBD1
clone size: -
J gene: TRBJ1-2

CDR3 DNA: TGTGCCAGCCAGATCCGGGCGACGAGCACTGAAGCTTTCTTT
CDR3 protein: CASQIRATSTEAFF
V gene: TRBV2
D gene: -
clone size: -
J gene: TRBJ1-1

CDR3 DNA: TGTGCCAGCAGTGACAGGGGGCTCTACGAGCAGTACTTC
CDR3 protein: CASSDRGLYEQYF
V gene: TRBV6-1
D gene: TRBD1
clone size: -
J gene: TRBJ2-7